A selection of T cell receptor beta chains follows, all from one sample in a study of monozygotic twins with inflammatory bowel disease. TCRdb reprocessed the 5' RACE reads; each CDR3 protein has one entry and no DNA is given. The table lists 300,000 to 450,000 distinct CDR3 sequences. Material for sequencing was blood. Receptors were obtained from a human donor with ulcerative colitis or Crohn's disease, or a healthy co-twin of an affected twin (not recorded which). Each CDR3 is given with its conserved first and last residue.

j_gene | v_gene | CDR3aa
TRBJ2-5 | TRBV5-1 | CASRTGYRAQETQYF
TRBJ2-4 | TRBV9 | CASSTRQGTKNIQYF
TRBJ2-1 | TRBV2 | CASMWHYSNEQFF
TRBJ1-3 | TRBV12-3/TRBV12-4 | CASEGDRGPIYF
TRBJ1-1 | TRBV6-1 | CASRLINTEAFF
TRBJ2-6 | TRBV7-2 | CASSSPGQGTGANVLTF
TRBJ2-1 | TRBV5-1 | CASSLPLAGGSGDEQFF
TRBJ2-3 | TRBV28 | CASSSTGQGDVRDTQYF
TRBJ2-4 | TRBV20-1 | CSALRENIQYF
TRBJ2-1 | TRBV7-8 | CASSLSGLAGGLHREQFF
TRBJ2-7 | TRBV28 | CASSPTYSGSHYEQYF
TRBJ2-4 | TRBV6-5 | CASSYSPLSLSLAKNIQYF
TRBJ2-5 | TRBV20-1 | CSARHWTQETQYF
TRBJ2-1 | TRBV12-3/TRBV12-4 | CASTLTGAFYNEQFF
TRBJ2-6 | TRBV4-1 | CASSRVFGANVLTF
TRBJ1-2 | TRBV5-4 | CASSLAMSRGYTF
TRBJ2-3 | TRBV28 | CASSFPRIRTDTQYF
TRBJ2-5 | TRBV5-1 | CASSLGTDQETQYF
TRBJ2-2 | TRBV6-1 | CASRTGTGELFF
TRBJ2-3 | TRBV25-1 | CASSEYSGRQIGTQYF